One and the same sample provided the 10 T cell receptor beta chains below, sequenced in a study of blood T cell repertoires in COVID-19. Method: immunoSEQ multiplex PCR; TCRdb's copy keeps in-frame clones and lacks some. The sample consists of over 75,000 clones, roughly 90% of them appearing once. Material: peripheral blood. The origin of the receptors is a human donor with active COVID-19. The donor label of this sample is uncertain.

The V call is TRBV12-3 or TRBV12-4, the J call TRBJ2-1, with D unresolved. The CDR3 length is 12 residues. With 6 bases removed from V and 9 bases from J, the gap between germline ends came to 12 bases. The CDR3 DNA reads TGTGCCAGCAGCCCAACTGATATTGAGCAGTTCTTC. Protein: CASSPTDIEQFF.

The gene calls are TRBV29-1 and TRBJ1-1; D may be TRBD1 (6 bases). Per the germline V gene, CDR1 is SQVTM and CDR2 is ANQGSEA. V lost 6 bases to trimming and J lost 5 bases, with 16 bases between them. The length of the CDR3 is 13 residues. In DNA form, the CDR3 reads TGCAGCGTGAAAACAGGGAGGGGGACTGAAGCTTTCTTT. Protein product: CSVKTGRGTEAFF.

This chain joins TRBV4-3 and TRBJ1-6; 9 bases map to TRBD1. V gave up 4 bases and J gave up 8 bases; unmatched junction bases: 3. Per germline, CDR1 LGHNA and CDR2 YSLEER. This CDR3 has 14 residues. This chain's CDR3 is CASSLDRGDSPLHF. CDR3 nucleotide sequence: TGCGCCAGCAGCCTCGACAGGGGGGATTCACCCCTCCACTTT.

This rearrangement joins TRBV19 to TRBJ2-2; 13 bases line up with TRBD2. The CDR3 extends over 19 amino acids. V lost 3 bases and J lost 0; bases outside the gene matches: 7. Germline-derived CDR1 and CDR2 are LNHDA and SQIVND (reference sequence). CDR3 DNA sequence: TGTGCCAGTAGTATCTCGTGGACTAGCGGGGGAACGAACACCGGGGAGCTGTTTTTT. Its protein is CASSISWTSGGTNTGELFF.

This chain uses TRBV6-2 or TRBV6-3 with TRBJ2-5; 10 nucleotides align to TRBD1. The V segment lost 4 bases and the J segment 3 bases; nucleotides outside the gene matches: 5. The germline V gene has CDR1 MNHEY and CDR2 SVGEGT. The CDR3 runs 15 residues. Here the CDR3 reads CASSSPGQGKETQYF. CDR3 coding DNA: TGTGCCAGCAGTTCCCCGGGACAGGGGAAAGAGACCCAGTACTTC.

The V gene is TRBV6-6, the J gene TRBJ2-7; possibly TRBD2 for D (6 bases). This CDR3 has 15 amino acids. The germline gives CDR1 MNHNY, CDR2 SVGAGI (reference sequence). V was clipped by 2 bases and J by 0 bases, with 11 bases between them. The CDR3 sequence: CASSYGTPGSYEQYF. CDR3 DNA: TGTGCCAGCAGTTACGGGACTCCAGGCTCCTACGAGCAGTACTTC.

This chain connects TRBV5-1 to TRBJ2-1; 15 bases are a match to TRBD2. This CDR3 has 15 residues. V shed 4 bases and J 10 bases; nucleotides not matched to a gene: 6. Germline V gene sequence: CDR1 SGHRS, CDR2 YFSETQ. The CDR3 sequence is CASSQPGLAGGEQFF. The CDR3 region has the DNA TGCGCCAGCAGCCAGCCGGGACTAGCGGGGGGAGAGCAGTTCTTC.

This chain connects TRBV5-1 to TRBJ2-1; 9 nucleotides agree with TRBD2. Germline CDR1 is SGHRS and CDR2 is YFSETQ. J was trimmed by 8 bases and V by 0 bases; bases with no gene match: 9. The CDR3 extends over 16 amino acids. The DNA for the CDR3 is TGCGCCAGCAGCTTGGATGGCGCGGGGGGGCTGTATGAGCAGTTCTTC. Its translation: CASSLDGAGGLYEQFF.

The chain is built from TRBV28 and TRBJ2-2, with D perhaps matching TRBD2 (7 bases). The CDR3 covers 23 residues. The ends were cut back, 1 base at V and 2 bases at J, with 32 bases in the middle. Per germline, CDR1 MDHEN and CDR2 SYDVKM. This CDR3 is CASSLFPGKIFGGGDYNTGELFF. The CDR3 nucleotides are TGTGCCAGCAGTTTATTCCCCGGCAAAATTTTCGGCGGGGGCGATTACAACACCGGGGAGCTGTTTTTT.

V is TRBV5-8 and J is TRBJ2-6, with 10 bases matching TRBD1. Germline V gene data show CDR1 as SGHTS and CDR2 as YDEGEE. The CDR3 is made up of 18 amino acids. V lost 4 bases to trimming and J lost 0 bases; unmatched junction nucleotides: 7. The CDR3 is CASSGTGTGDSGANVLTF. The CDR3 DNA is TGTGCCAGCAGCGGAACCGGGACAGGGGACTCTGGGGCCAACGTCCTGACTTTC.